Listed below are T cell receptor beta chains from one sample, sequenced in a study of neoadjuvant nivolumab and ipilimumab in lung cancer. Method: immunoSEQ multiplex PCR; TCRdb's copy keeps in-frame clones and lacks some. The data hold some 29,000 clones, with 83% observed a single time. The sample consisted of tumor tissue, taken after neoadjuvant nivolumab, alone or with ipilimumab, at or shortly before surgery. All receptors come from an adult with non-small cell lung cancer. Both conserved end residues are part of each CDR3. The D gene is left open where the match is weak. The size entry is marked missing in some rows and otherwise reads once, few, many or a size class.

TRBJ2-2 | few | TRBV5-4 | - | TGTGCCAGCAGCTTGGGGGGGCGGGACACCGGGGAGCTGTTTTTT | CASSLGGRDTGELFF
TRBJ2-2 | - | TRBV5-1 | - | TGCGCCAGCAGCTTGGGGACACTGACGAACACCGGGGAGCTGTTTTTT | CASSLGTLTNTGELFF
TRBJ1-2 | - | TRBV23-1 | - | TGCGCCAGCAGTCACGGGCCAGGGGTAATCGCGAACTATGGCTACACCTTC | CASSHGPGVIANYGYTF
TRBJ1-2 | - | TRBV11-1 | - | TGTGCCAGCAGCTTACGACAGTCATATGGCTACACCTTC | CASSLRQSYGYTF
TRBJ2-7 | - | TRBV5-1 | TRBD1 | TGCGCCAGCAACAACCGGGACAGGGGGTCCTACGAGCAGTACTTC | CASNNRDRGSYEQYF
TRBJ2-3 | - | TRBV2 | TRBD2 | TGTGCCAGCAGTGATTACCAGCTAGCGGGGGGCACAGATACGCAGTATTTT | CASSDYQLAGGTDTQYF
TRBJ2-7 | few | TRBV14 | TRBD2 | TGTGCCAGATGGGACTACCTAAACCCCTCTACCTACGAGCAGTACTTC | CARWDYLNPSTYEQYF
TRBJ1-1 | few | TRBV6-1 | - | TGTGCCAGCATTGCACGGATGAACACTGAAGCTTTCTTT | CASIARMNTEAFF
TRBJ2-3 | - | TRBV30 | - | TGTGCCTGGAAAGTCGGGTCCCGGGTAGATACGCAGTATTTT | CAWKVGSRVDTQYF
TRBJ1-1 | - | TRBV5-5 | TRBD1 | TGTGCCAGCAGCTTGGCCAGGGGGGCCATGAACACTGAAGCTTTCTTT | CASSLARGAMNTEAFF
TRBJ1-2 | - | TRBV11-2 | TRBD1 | TGTGCCAGCAGTTCCTCGGGACAGGGCGTCGGTGGCTACACCTTC | CASSSSGQGVGGYTF
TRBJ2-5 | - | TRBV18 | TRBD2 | TGTGCCAGCTCACCACCGCGGGGGGGCATGGAGACCCAGTACTTC | CASSPPRGGMETQYF
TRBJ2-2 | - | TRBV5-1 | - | TGCGCCAGCAGCTTAGACAGTCGAGGAACCGGGGAGCTGTTTTTT | CASSLDSRGTGELFF
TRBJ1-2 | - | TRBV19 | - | TGTGCCAGTAGTATCCTCTCTACCGACGGAGACTACACCTTC | CASSILSTDGDYTF
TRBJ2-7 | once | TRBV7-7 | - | TGTGCTAGCAGCTTAGGTGGTAGGTCAAAGGCCTACGAGCAGTACTTC | CASSLGGRSKAYEQYF
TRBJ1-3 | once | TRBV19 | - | TGTGCCAGTCACCTCTCTGGAAACACCATATATTTT | CASHLSGNTIYF
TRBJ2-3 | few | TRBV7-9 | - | TGTGCCAGCAGCACAGATACGCAGTATTTT | CASSTDTQYF
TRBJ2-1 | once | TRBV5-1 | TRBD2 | TGCGCCAGCAGCCTCTGGACTAGCGGGGGAATAAATGAGCAGTTCTTC | CASSLWTSGGINEQFF
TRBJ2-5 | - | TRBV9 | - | TGTGCCAGCAGCGTAGGAAGGTCCGAGACCCAGTACTTC | CASSVGRSETQYF
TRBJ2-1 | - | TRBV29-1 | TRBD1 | TGCAGCGTTGAAGGGTCCCGGGACAGAAATATCAATGAGCAGTTCTTC | CSVEGSRDRNINEQFF
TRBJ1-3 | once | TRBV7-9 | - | TGTGCCAGCAGGGACCCCGGCAACACCATATATTTT | CASRDPGNTIYF
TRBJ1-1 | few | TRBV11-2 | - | TGTGCCAGCAGCTTAGTGGAGGGGGTGGGAGCTTTCTTT | CASSLVEGVGAFF
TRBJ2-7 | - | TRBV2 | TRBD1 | TGTGCCAGCAGTGGGACAGGCCACCCGGACGAGCAGTACTTC | CASSGTGHPDEQYF
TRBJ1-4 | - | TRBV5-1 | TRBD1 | TGCGCCAGCAGCTTCTACACAGGGGCGGATGAAAAACTGTTTTTT | CASSFYTGADEKLFF
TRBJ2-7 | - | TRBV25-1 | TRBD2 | TGTGCCAGCAGTGAATATGGACTAGCGGGAGCGCTGTTTTACGAGCAGTACTTC | CASSEYGLAGALFYEQYF
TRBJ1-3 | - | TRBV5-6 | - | TGTGCCAGCAGCTTGGTAACAGGGACGGCTTCTGGAAACACCATATATTTT | CASSLVTGTASGNTIYF
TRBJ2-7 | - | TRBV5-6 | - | TGTGCCAGCAGCCTGAACGGGGTTCGGATCTCCTACGAGCAGTACTTC | CASSLNGVRISYEQYF
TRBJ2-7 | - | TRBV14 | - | TGTGCCAGCAGTCGGGGTAGCTCCTACGAGCAGTACTTC | CASSRGSSYEQYF
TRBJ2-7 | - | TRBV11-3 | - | TGTGCCAGCAGCCGAACCCCAGGGGACGAGCAGTACTTC | CASSRTPGDEQYF
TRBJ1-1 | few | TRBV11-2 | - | TGTGCCAGCAGCTGGTTGGGGGGGGCCGCTGAAGCTTTCTTT | CASSWLGGAAEAFF
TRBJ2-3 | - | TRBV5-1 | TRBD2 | TGCGCCAGCAGCCAAGGACTAGCCTCACACACAGATACGCAGTATTTT | CASSQGLASHTDTQYF
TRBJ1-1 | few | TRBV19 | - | TGTGCCAGTAGCACTCAGACGAACACTGAAGCTTTCTTT | CASSTQTNTEAFF
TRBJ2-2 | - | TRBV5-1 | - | TGCGCCAGCAGCTTGCTTCCTACCGGGGAGCTGTTTTTT | CASSLLPTGELFF
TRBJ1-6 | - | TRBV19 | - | TGTGCCAGTAGTATTGGGGTCCTGAAGAATTCACCCCTCCACTTT | CASSIGVLKNSPLHF
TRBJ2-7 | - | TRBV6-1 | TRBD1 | TGTGCCAGCAGTGAATTTGGGACAGGGCCCGAGCAGTACTTC | CASSEFGTGPEQYF
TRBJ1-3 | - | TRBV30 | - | TGTGCCTGGAGTGGTGGAAACACCATATATTTT | CAWSGGNTIYF
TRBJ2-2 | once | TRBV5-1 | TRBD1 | TGCGCCAGCAGCGCCGGGACAGCCTTGAACACCGGGGAGCTGTTTTTT | CASSAGTALNTGELFF
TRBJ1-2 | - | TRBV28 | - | TGTGCCAGCAGTTCCCCGTTTCAACAGGAAAGGTCCCTCTATGGCTACACCTTC | CASSSPFQQERSLYGYTF
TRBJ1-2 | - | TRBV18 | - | TGTGCCAGCTCACCAACAGGACCCAGAGGCTACACCTTC | CASSPTGPRGYTF
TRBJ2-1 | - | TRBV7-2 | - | TGTGCCAGCAGCTTAGGGATCTCGTATGAGCAGTTCTTC | CASSLGISYEQFF
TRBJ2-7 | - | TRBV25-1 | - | TGTGCCAGCAGTGTGGGGTACGAGCAGTACTTC | CASSVGYEQYF
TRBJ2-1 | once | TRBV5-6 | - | TGTGCCAGCAGCTTTTACCTAAACTACAATGAGCAGTTCTTC | CASSFYLNYNEQFF
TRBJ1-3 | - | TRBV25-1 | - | TGTGCCAGCAGTGACGAAAACTCTGGAAACACCATATATTTT | CASSDENSGNTIYF
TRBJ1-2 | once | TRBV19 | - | TGTGCCAGTAGTATTGGGATAAACTATGGCTACACCTTC | CASSIGINYGYTF
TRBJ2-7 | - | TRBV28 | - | TGTGCCAGCACCAAGGGCCATTCTCGCGAGCAGTACTTC | CASTKGHSREQYF
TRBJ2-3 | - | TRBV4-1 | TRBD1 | TGCGCCAGCAGCCAAGAAGGGGACAGGGGCACAGATACGCAGTATTTT | CASSQEGDRGTDTQYF
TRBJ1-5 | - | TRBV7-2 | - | TGTGCCAGCAGCTTAGGGACGGATTATCAGCCCCAGCATTTT | CASSLGTDYQPQHF